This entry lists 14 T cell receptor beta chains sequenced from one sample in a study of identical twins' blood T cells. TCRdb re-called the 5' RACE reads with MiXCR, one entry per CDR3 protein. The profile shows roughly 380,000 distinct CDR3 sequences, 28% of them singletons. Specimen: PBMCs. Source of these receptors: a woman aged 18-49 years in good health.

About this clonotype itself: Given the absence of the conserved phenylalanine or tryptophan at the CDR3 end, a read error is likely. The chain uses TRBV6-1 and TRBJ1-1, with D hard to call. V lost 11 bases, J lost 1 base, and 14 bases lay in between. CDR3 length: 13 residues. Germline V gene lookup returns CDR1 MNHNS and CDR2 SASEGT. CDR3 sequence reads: CASFGWGNTEAFS. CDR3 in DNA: TGTGCCTCCTTCGGCTGGGGGAACACTGAAGCTTTCTCT.

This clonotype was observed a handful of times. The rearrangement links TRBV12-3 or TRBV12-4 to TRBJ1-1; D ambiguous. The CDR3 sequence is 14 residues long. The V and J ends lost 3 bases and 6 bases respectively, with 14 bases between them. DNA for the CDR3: TGTGCCAGCAGTTTGGGCACCCCGGGTGCTGAAGCTTTCTTT. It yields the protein CASSLGTPGAEAFF.

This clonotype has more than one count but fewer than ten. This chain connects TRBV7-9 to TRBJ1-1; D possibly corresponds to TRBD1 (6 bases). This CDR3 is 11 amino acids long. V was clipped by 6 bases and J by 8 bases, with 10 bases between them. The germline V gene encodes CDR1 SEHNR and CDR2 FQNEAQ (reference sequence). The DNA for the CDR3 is TGTGCCAGCAGTCATGGACAGGAAGCTTTCTTT. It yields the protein CASSHGQEAFF.

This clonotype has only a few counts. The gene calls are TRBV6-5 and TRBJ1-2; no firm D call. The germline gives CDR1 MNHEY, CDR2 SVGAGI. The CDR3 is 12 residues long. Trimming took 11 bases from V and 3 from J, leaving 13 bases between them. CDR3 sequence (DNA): TGTGCCGTAAGATCCGGGTACTATGGCTACACCTTC. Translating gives CAVRSGYYGYTF.

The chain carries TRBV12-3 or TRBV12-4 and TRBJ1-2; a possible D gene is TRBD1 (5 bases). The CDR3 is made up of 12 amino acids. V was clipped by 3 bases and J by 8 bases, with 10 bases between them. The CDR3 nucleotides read TGTGCCAGCAGTTTGGACACGGGCGGCTACACCTTC. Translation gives CASSLDTGGYTF.

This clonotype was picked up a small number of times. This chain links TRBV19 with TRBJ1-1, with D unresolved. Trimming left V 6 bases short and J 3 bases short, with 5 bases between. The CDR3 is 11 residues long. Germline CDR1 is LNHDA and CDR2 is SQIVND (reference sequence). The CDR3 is CASRSYTEAFF. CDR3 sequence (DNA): TGTGCCAGTAGATCCTACACTGAAGCTTTCTTT. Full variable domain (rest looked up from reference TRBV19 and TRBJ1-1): DGGITQSPKYLFRKEGQNVTLSCEQNLNHDAMYWYRQDPGQGLRLIYYSQIVNDFQKGDIAEGYSVSREKKESFPLTVTSAQKNPTAFYLCASRSYTEAFFGQGTRLTVV.

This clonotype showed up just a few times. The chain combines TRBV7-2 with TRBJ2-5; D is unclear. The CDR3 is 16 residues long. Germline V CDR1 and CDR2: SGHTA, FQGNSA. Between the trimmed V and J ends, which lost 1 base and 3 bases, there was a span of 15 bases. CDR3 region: CASSLVASPRKETQYF. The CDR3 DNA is TGTGCCAGCAGCTTAGTTGCGAGCCCGAGAAAAGAGACCCAGTACTTC.

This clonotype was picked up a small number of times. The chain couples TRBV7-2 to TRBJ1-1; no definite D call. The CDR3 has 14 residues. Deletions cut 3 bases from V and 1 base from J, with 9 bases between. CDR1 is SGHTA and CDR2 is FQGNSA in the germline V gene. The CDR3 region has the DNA TGTGCCAGCAGCTTTGGGGTTTCGAACACTGAAGCTTTCTTT. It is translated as CASSFGVSNTEAFF.

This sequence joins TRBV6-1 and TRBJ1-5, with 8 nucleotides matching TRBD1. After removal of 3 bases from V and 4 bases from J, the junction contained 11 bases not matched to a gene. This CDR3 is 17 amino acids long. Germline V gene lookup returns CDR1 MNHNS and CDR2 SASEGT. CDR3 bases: TGTGCCAGCAGTGAGAGGACAGGGTCGACAAGAAATCAGCCCCAGCATTTT. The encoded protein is CASSERTGSTRNQPQHF.

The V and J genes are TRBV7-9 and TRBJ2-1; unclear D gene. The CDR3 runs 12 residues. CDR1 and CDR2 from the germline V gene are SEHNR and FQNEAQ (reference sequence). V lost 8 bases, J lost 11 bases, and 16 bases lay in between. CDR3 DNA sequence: TGTGCCAGCCACTCAGCCATTCACCAGCAGTTCTTC. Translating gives CASHSAIHQQFF. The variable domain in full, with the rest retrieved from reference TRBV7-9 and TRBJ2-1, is DTGVSQNPRHKITKRGQNVTFRCDPISEHNRLYWYRQTLGQGPEFLTYFQNEAQLEKSRLLSDRFSAERPKGSFSTLEIQRTEQGDSAMYLCASHSAIHQQFFGPGTRLTVL.

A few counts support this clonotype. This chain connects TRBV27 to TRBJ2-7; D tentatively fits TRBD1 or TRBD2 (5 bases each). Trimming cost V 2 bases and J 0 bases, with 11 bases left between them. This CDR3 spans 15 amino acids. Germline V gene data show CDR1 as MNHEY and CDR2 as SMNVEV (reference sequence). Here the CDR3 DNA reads TGTGCCAGCAGTTTACGCCGGGGCGTCTCCTACGAGCAGTACTTC. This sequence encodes CASSLRRGVSYEQYF.

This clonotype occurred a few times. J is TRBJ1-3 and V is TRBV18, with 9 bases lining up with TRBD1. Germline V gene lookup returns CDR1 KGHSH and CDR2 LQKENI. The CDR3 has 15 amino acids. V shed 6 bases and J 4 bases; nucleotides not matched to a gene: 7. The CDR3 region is CASSWDRAPGNTIYF. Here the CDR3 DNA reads TGTGCCAGCTCTTGGGACAGGGCCCCAGGAAACACCATATATTTT.

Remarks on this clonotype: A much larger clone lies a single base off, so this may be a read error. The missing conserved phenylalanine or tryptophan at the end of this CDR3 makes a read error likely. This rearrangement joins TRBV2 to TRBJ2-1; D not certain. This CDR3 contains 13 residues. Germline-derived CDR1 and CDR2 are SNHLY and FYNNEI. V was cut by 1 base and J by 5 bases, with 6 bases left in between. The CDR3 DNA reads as TGTGCCAGCAGTGAAGGAAGTGACAATGAGCAGTTCTTA. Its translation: CASSEGSDNEQFL.

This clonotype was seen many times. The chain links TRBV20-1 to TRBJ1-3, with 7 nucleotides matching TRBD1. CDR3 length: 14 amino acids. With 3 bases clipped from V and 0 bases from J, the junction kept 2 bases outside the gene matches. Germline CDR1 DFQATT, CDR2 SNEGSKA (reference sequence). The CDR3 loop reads CSARGTVSGNTIYF. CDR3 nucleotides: TGCAGTGCTAGGGGGACAGTCTCTGGAAACACCATATATTTT.